The clone carrying this T cell receptor beta chain has at least ten counts. Unmatched junction bases numbered 8, after V lost 5 bases and J lost 2 bases. The CDR3 is 16 amino acids. Germline CDR1 is DFQATT and CDR2 is SNEGSKA (reference sequence). This record comes from a study of T-cell reconstitution after alpha-beta-depleted transplantation in children. Construction of the TCRbeta library involved unique molecular identifiers. Each CDR3 protein is one row after TCRdb ran MiXCR on the PCR reads. The sample holds about 640,000 distinct CDR3 sequences; around a sixth are singletons and the top ten take 0.8% to 1.1%.

Specimen: PBMCs from the stem cell graft donor, collected from the stem cell graft. V and J are TRBV20-1 and TRBJ2-3; TRBD2 matches 12 bases. The receptor was derived from a human donor who donated a stem cell graft to a child with acute myeloid leukemia. The chain's CDR3 is CSAPSGGVSLTDTQYF. CDR3 in DNA: TGCAGTGCTCCTAGCGGGGGGGTCAGCCTCACAGATACGCAGTATTTT.